The 19 T cell receptor beta chains given below trace back to one sample, sequenced in a study of blood T cell repertoires in COVID-19. TCRdb's copy holds only in-frame clones and misses some; the assay was immunoSEQ multiplex PCR. The sample includes about 140,000 clones, 70% to 85% of them seen just once. The sequencing input was peripheral blood. Receptors were obtained from a man aged 60-69 years with active or convalescent COVID-19.

The gene calls are TRBV9 and TRBJ2-1; TRBD1 agrees at 9 bases. With V trimmed by 3 bases and J by 10 bases, 5 bases remained unmatched. CDR1 SGDLS and CDR2 YYNGEE come from the germline V gene. The CDR3 sequence is 13 residues long. The CDR3: CASSEGQGYEQFF. CDR3 nucleotide sequence: TGTGCCAGCAGCGAGGGACAGGGATACGAGCAGTTCTTC. The entire variable domain, with the rest obtained from reference TRBV9 and TRBJ2-1, is as follows: DSGVTQTPKHLITATGQRVTLRCSPRSGDLSVYWYQQSLDQGLQFLIQYYNGEERAKGNILERFSAQQFPDLHSELNLSSLELGDSALYFCASSEGQGYEQFFGPGTRLTVL.

V gene TRBV7-8 combines with J gene TRBJ2-3; D call uncertain. Trimming took off 0 bases at V and 2 bases at J, with 18 bases between the two ends. CDR1 and CDR2 (germline): SGHVS, FQNEAQ. This CDR3 spans 18 amino acids. Here the CDR3 DNA reads TGTGCCAGCAGCTTAGCTGCAGCGACCCTACCTTTCACAGATACGCAGTATTTT. It specifies CASSLAAATLPFTDTQYF.

The V call is TRBV11-3, the J call TRBJ2-3; 15 bases match TRBD2. The CDR3 extends over 19 amino acids. Trimming at V came to 5 bases and at J to 2 bases, leaving 11 bases not matched to a gene. In germline, CDR1 is SGHNT, CDR2 YENEEA. The CDR3 nucleotides are TGTGCCAGCAGCCTGGGACTAGCGGGGGGCCACGCCTTCACAGATACGCAGTATTTT. It specifies CASSLGLAGGHAFTDTQYF.

This chain connects TRBV7-2 to TRBJ2-1, with TRBD2 identical over 12 bases. After removal of 0 bases from V and 16 bases from J, the junction contained 10 bases not matched to a gene. Germline CDR1 and CDR2: SGHTA and FQGNSA. The CDR3 is 15 amino acids. The chain's CDR3 is CASSLAGLAGPEGFF. The CDR3 nucleotides read TGTGCCAGCAGCTTAGCGGGACTAGCGGGTCCGGAAGGTTTCTTC.

This chain connects TRBV21-1 to TRBJ1-5. TRBV21-1 is a documented pseudogene. CDR3 length: 13 amino acids. The CDR3 region has the DNA TGTGCCAGCAGCCGAGGGTTGAGGCAGCCCCAGCATTTT. It specifies CASSRGLRQPQHF.

This clone was detected a few times. The chain couples TRBV18 to TRBJ2-7; D is perhaps TRBD1 (5 bases). Between the trimmed V and J ends, which lost 5 bases and 5 bases, there was a span of 13 bases. Germline loops: CDR1 KGHSH, CDR2 LQKENI. The CDR3 totals 13 residues. CDR3 DNA: TGTGCCAGCTCATTTCAGGGTGGTAACGAGCAGTACGTC. Encoded protein: CASSFQGGNEQYV.

Comments on this clone: The identical CDR3 is also encoded by other nucleotide sequences in the sample. The CDR3 DNA is TGTGCCAGCAGCTTAGCCAGCTCCTACAATGAGCAGTTCTTC. Residues: CASSLASSYNEQFF. This chain connects TRBV7-8 to TRBJ2-1; D is unresolved. Germline CDR1 is SGHVS and CDR2 is FQNEAQ. Trimming cost V 0 bases and J 0 bases, with 3 bases left between them. This CDR3 is 14 amino acids long.

V gene TRBV11-3 combines with J gene TRBJ1-1; D might be TRBD1 (5 bases). This CDR3 is built from 13 residues. Trimming took off 4 bases at V and 6 bases at J, with 12 bases between the two ends. Germline assignment: CDR1 SGHNT and CDR2 YENEEA. The CDR3 reads CASSSPREAEAFF. CDR3 coding DNA: TGTGCCAGCAGCTCCCCCAGGGAGGCTGAAGCTTTCTTT.

The CDR3 region has the DNA TGTGCCAGCTCCCCGGAACTTAGTTCGGGACAGCCAGATTTCTACGAGCAGTACGTC. Its protein is CASSPELSSGQPDFYEQYV. V and J are TRBV18 and TRBJ2-7, with 7 bases matching TRBD1. With V trimmed by 6 bases and J by 3 bases, 23 bases remained unmatched. The V gene's germline CDR1 is KGHSH and CDR2 LQKENI. The length of the CDR3 is 19 residues.

The chain carries TRBV5-1 and TRBJ2-7, with 8 bases identical to TRBD1. Per germline, CDR1 SGHRS and CDR2 YFSETQ. The CDR3 has 14 residues. Losses at the gene ends were 2 bases for V and 0 bases for J; bases not matched to a gene: 1. The CDR3 here is CASSFDRGSYEQYF. The DNA for the CDR3 is TGCGCCAGCAGCTTCGACAGGGGCTCCTACGAGCAGTACTTC.

The J gene is TRBJ1-2, the V gene TRBV4-3, with D hard to call. V dropped 0 bases and J dropped 1 base, with 9 bases sitting between them. The germline V gene has CDR1 LGHNA and CDR2 YSLEER. The length of the CDR3 is 15 residues. The CDR3 nucleotides read TGCGCCAGCAGCCAAGAGCTTGGGCTTAACTATGGCTACACCTTC. Amino acid sequence: CASSQELGLNYGYTF.

The chain carries TRBV11-2 and TRBJ1-2; 8 nucleotides agree with TRBD1. Germline V CDR1 and CDR2: SGHAT, FQNNGV. CDR3 size: 16 residues. The V segment lost 0 bases and the J segment 8 bases; nucleotides outside the gene matches: 11. The CDR3 sequence: CASSLDAGGFKGGYTF. In nucleotides, the CDR3 is TGTGCCAGCAGCTTAGATGCAGGGGGCTTTAAAGGGGGCTACACCTTC.

This chain connects TRBV6-4 to TRBJ2-1; 7 nucleotides agree with TRBD2. The CDR3 is made up of 15 amino acids. Germline V gene sequence: CDR1 MRHNA, CDR2 SNTAGT. After removal of 6 bases from V and 7 bases from J, the junction contained 12 bases not matched to a gene. CDR3 residues: CASRSGTTGSNEQFF. The CDR3, as DNA: TGTGCCAGCAGATCCGGGACTACAGGCTCTAATGAGCAGTTCTTC.

The chain uses TRBV7-6 and TRBJ2-2; TRBD2 matches 10 bases. The germline V gene has CDR1 SGHVS and CDR2 FNYEAQ. V shed 5 bases, J shed 1 base, and the junction held 7 bases outside the gene matches. The CDR3 spans 17 residues. The CDR3 coding sequence is TGTGCCAGCAGCCCCCATGAGCGGGGGGGGAACACCGGGGAGCTGTTTTTT. It translates to CASSPHERGGNTGELFF.

V and J are TRBV6-5 and TRBJ1-1, with D uncertain. Germline values: CDR1 MNHEY, CDR2 SVGAGI. The CDR3 covers 13 residues. V lost 0 bases to trimming and J lost 5 bases, with 7 bases between them. CDR3 coding DNA: TGTGCCAGCAGTTACTCGCGGGGAACTGAAGCTTTCTTT. It encodes CASSYSRGTEAFF.

J is TRBJ2-7 and V is TRBV27; TRBD2 matches 13 bases. The ends lost 6 bases at V and 8 bases at J; junction bases unmatched: 10. Germline V CDR1 and CDR2: MNHEY, SMNVEV (reference sequence). This CDR3 region has 15 residues. CDR3 nucleotide sequence: TGTGCCAGCAGAAGGACTAGCGGGAGTTCGTACAAGCAGTACGTC. Its translation is CASRRTSGSSYKQYV.

The chain uses TRBV27 and TRBJ2-3; 12 bases agree with TRBD2. Trimming at V came to 5 bases and at J to 2 bases, leaving 5 bases not matched to a gene. CDR1 and CDR2 (germline): MNHEY, SMNVEV (reference sequence). The CDR3 spans 16 residues. CDR3 sequence: CASSLGLAGSTDTQYF. The DNA of the CDR3 is TGTGCCAGCAGTCTCGGACTAGCGGGGTCCACAGATACGCAGTATTTT.

The chain combines TRBV10-3 with TRBJ1-1; TRBD1 aligns across 8 bases. The germline gives CDR1 ENHRY, CDR2 SYGVKD. V lost 4 bases, J lost 2 bases, and 3 bases stayed unmatched. CDR3 length equals 14 residues. This CDR3 is CAISGDRINTEAFF. CDR3 DNA: TGTGCCATCAGTGGGGACAGGATTAACACTGAAGCTTTCTTT.

The CDR3 loop is CATSARRTAADTQYF. CDR3 in DNA: TGTGCCACCAGTGCCCGCCGGACAGCAGCAGATACGCAGTATTTT. This chain connects TRBV24-1 to TRBJ2-3, with TRBD1 as a possible D gene (6 bases). There are 15 residues in the CDR3. V was pared by 5 bases and J by 4 bases, with 15 bases between. CDR1 KGHDR and CDR2 SFDVKD come from the germline V gene.